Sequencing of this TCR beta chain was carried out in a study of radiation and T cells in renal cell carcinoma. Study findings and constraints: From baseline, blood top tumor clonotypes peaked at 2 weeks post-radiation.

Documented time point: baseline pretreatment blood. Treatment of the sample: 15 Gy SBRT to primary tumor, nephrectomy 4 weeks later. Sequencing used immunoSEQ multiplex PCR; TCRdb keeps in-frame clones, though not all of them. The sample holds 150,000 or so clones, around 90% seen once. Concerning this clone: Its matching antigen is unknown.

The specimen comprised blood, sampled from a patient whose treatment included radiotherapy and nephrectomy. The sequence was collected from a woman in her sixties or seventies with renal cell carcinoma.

DNA of the CDR3: TGTGCCAGCAGGCCGGGTATAGGCTATGGCTACACCTTC. This translates into CASRPGIGYGYTF. The chain carries TRBV2 and TRBJ1-2; D uncertain. The CDR3 has 13 residues. Germline lookup yields CDR1 SNHLY and CDR2 FYNNEI. V lost 6 bases and J 4 bases, leaving 12 bases between the germline ends.